Listed below are T cell receptor beta chains from one sample, sequenced in a study of T cell responses to AZD1222 COVID-19 vaccine. Libraries were prepared by immunoSEQ multiplex PCR; TCRdb keeps only in-frame clonotypes and omits some of them. This sample has just over 150,000 clones; around nine tenths occur once, and the top ten carry over 1.5%. Material: peripheral blood, obtained on day 0 of AZD1222 vaccination. These receptors were obtained from an adult in good health. The CDR3 runs from the conserved cysteine through the conserved F or W. D genes are given only for firm matches. Rows may omit the clone size; those that give it use once, few, many or a size class.

NA,TRBJ1-3,TRBD1,TRBV28,CASSYAGTGFGNTIYF,TGTGCCAGCAGTTACGCCGGGACAGGGTTTGGAAACACCATATATTTT
NA,TRBJ1-5,TRBD1,TRBV28,CASSARDRSNQPQHF,TGTGCCAGCAGTGCTCGGGACAGAAGCAATCAGCCCCAGCATTTT
NA,TRBJ2-7,NA,TRBV6-5,CASSYQLEQYF,TGTGCCAGCAGTTACCAGCTAGAGCAGTACTTC
few,TRBJ1-4,NA,TRBV9,CASSVDSSVEKLFF,TGTGCCAGCAGCGTAGATTCGTCAGTTGAAAAACTGTTTTTT
NA,TRBJ1-1,TRBD1,TRBV4-3,CASSQGVVQGSYTEAFF,TGCGCCAGCAGCCAAGGGGTGGTACAGGGGAGCTACACTGAAGCTTTCTTT
NA,TRBJ1-6,NA,TRBV28,CASIPNWNSPLHF,TGTGCCAGCATCCCTAACTGGAATTCACCCCTCCACTTT
once,TRBJ1-5,NA,TRBV20-1,CSASRGGRNQPQHF,TGCAGTGCTAGTAGGGGGGGCAGGAATCAGCCCCAGCATTTT
NA,TRBJ2-1,TRBD2,TRBV9,CASSVGLAGGVYEQFF,TGTGCCAGCAGCGTAGGGCTAGCGGGAGGGGTTTATGAGCAGTTCTTC
NA,TRBJ1-6,NA,TRBV9,CASTGGAAANSPLHF,TGTGCCAGCACGGGGGGGGCAGCGGCTAATTCACCCCTCCACTTT
few,TRBJ2-7,NA,TRBV28,CASSEPVIYEQYF,TGTGCCAGCAGCGAACCGGTTATCTACGAGCAGTACTTC
NA,TRBJ1-3,NA,TRBV19,CASSIDSGRISGNTIYF,TGTGCCAGTAGTATAGATTCGGGCCGGATCTCTGGAAACACCATATATTTT
NA,TRBJ2-7,TRBD1,TRBV29-1,CSVVGDRGPMNSYEQYF,TGCAGCGTTGTTGGGGACAGGGGGCCTATGAATTCCTACGAGCAGTACTTC
NA,TRBJ2-2,NA,TRBV2,CASSEWVNTGELFF,TGTGCCAGCAGTGAATGGGTAAACACCGGGGAGCTGTTTTTT
NA,TRBJ2-1,NA,TRBV6-2/TRBV6-3,CASSRSKSYNEQFF,TGTGCCAGCAGTAGATCTAAGTCCTACAATGAGCAGTTCTTC
few,TRBJ1-3,NA,TRBV14,CASSPGGGNTIYF,TGTGCCAGCAGCCCAGGTGGTGGAAACACCATATATTTT
NA,TRBJ2-3,NA,TRBV25-1,CASSQGRLDTQYF,TGTGCCAGCAGCCAGGGACGGTTGGATACGCAGTATTTT
NA,TRBJ2-3,NA,TRBV7-9,CASSLRRLGGSTDTQYF,TGTGCCAGCAGCTTACGCCGCTTGGGGGGTTCCACAGATACGCAGTATTTT
few,TRBJ2-7,NA,TRBV11-2,CASSSGGTGRYEQYF,TGTGCCAGCAGCTCCGGAGGTACAGGGCGCTACGAGCAGTACTTC
once,TRBJ2-7,NA,TRBV6-5,CASSYFMAERPYEQYF,TGTGCCAGCAGTTACTTTATGGCGGAACGCCCCTACGAGCAGTACTTC
NA,TRBJ1-2,NA,TRBV19,CASSIRDNYGYTF,TGTGCCAGTAGTATTCGAGATAACTATGGCTACACCTTC
NA,TRBJ1-5,TRBD1,TRBV28,CASGSSGQGKNQPQHF,TGTGCCAGCGGAAGCTCCGGACAGGGGAAAAATCAGCCCCAGCATTTT
once,TRBJ1-4,NA,TRBV19,CASSFRRDNEKLFF,TGTGCCAGTAGTTTTCGCAGGGATAATGAAAAACTGTTTTTT
NA,TRBJ1-4,NA,TRBV18,CASSPPGQNEKLFF,TGTGCCAGCTCACCACCCGGACAGAATGAAAAACTGTTTTTT
NA,TRBJ2-3,NA,TRBV2,CASSDRAILWTDTQYF,TGTGCCAGCAGTGACAGGGCCATACTTTGGACAGATACGCAGTATTTT
few,TRBJ1-2,TRBD1,TRBV2,CAIGTGSGGYTF,TGTGCCATTGGGACAGGGTCGGGTGGCTACACCTTC
NA,TRBJ2-7,TRBD2,TRBV28,CASSLSGKGAYEQYF,TGTGCCAGCAGTTTAAGCGGGAAAGGGGCCTACGAGCAGTACTTC
NA,TRBJ2-2,TRBD2,TRBV4-1,CASSTGLAGPPGGGELFF,TGCGCCAGCAGCACGGGACTAGCGGGACCGCCGGGGGGCGGGGAGCTGTTTTTT
few,TRBJ1-4,TRBD1,TRBV7-9,CASSGGTVEGKLFF,TGTGCCAGCAGCGGTGGGACAGTCGAGGGAAAACTGTTTTTT
NA,TRBJ1-2,TRBD1,TRBV6-1,CASSDPAWDRGYGYTF,TGTGCCAGCAGTGATCCCGCCTGGGACAGGGGTTATGGCTACACCTTC
NA,TRBJ2-2,NA,TRBV3-1/TRBV3-2,CASSPINTGELFF,TGTGCCAGCAGCCCGATTAACACCGGGGAGCTGTTTTTT
NA,TRBJ1-2,NA,TRBV2,CASGGGAGQYGYTF,TGTGCCAGCGGCGGGGGCGCTGGGCAGTATGGCTACACCTTC
NA,TRBJ2-6,NA,TRBV11-1,CASSPKEGANVLTF,TGTGCCAGCAGCCCTAAGGAGGGGGCCAACGTCCTGACTTTC
NA,TRBJ2-5,TRBD2,TRBV5-4,CASSLMGLAGEETQYF,TGTGCCAGCAGCTTGATGGGACTAGCGGGAGAAGAGACCCAGTACTTC
NA,TRBJ2-7,TRBD1,TRBV6-2/TRBV6-3,CASSYRGTGSSEQYF,TGTGCCAGCAGTTACCGAGGGACAGGTTCGTCCGAGCAGTACTTC
NA,TRBJ1-2,NA,TRBV30,CAWSVRPRDGYTF,TGTGCCTGGAGTGTACGTCCGAGGGATGGCTACACCTTC
NA,TRBJ1-5,NA,TRBV28,CASSLITAGFIQPQHF,TGTGCCAGCAGTTTAATAACGGCAGGGTTCATCCAGCCCCAGCATTTT
NA,TRBJ1-5,NA,TRBV19,CASTQGATNQPQHF,TGTGCCAGTACCCAAGGGGCGACTAATCAGCCCCAGCATTTT
NA,TRBJ1-6,NA,TRBV28,CASSLLQLNSPLHF,TGTGCCAGCAGTTTGTTACAGCTTAATTCACCCCTCCACTTT
NA,TRBJ2-7,TRBD2,TRBV5-1,CASSPRTSNSYEQYF,TGCGCCAGCAGCCCCAGGACTAGCAACTCCTACGAGCAGTACTTC
NA,TRBJ2-7,NA,TRBV13,CASSLAPYEQYF,TGTGCCAGCAGCTTAGCCCCATACGAGCAGTACTTC
NA,TRBJ2-3,TRBD2,TRBV7-2,CASSAGLARDTQYF,TGTGCCAGCAGCGCCGGACTAGCGAGAGATACGCAGTATTTT
NA,TRBJ1-5,NA,TRBV6-2/TRBV6-3,CASSYRAGASNQPQHF,TGTGCCAGCAGTTATAGGGCAGGGGCGAGCAATCAGCCCCAGCATTTT
NA,TRBJ2-5,NA,TRBV6-5,CASTYKETQYF,TGTGCCAGCACTTACAAAGAGACCCAGTACTTC
NA,TRBJ2-7,NA,TRBV18,CASSPFSMGMGYEQYF,TGTGCCAGCTCACCGTTCTCTATGGGTATGGGATACGAGCAGTACTTC
once,TRBJ2-1,NA,TRBV5-1,CASSLTMSSYNEQFF,TGCGCCAGCAGCTTGACCATGAGCTCCTACAATGAGCAGTTCTTC
NA,TRBJ2-3,NA,TRBV7-3,CASSLLGDTQYF,TGTGCCAGCAGCTTACTCGGAGATACGCAGTATTTT
once,TRBJ2-7,TRBD2,TRBV2,CASEKEGGPIEQYF,TGTGCCAGCGAGAAGGAGGGAGGGCCAATAGAGCAGTACTTC
NA,TRBJ2-5,TRBD1,TRBV19,CASSRPGQGYGDQETQYF,TGTGCCAGTAGTAGGCCGGGACAGGGGTATGGAGACCAAGAGACCCAGTACTTC
NA,TRBJ1-2,NA,TRBV6-5,CASSYSLKNYGYTF,TGTGCCAGCAGTTACTCCTTAAAAAACTATGGCTACACCTTC
NA,TRBJ1-4,NA,TRBV25-1,CASSVKRLGGENEKLFF,TGTGCCAGCAGTGTCAAACGTCTCGGTGGGGAAAACGAAAAACTGTTTTTT
few,TRBJ2-7,NA,TRBV14,CASSQDKWGNEQYF,TGTGCCAGCAGCCAAGACAAATGGGGAAACGAGCAGTACTTC
once,TRBJ2-5,TRBD2,TRBV7-2,CASSPGTSWRETQYF,TGTGCCAGCAGCCCTGGGACTAGTTGGAGGGAGACCCAGTACTTC